A single sample gave rise to the 6 T cell receptor beta chains below, sequenced in a study of blood T cell repertoires in COVID-19. Method: immunoSEQ multiplex PCR; TCRdb's copy keeps in-frame clones and lacks some. Of tens of thousands of clones listed, about 83% are singletons. Sequencing used peripheral blood. Receptors originate from a woman aged 80 or over with acute or convalescent COVID-19.

This chain uses TRBV12-3 or TRBV12-4 with TRBJ2-7; the D gene is possibly TRBD1 (5 bases). The CDR3 sequence is 12 residues long. The V gene lost 8 bases and the J gene lost 0 bases, with 8 bases spanning the gap. The DNA of the CDR3 is TGTGCCAGCGGGGCGGACTCCTACGAGCAGTACTTC. Protein sequence: CASGADSYEQYF.

This clone has only one observation. The J gene is TRBJ1-1, the V gene TRBV9; 7 bases match TRBD1. Germline V gene lookup returns CDR1 SGDLS and CDR2 YYNGEE. The trim removed 2 bases at V and 1 base at J, leaving 11 bases unmatched. The CDR3 totals 17 residues. The CDR3 region is CASSVKQGPTPNTEAFF. Here the CDR3 DNA reads TGTGCCAGCAGCGTGAAACAGGGGCCAACTCCGAACACTGAAGCTTTCTTT.

The chain uses TRBV19 and TRBJ2-3; 7 nucleotides line up with TRBD1. The V segment lost 2 bases and the J segment 1 base; nucleotides outside the gene matches: 0. This CDR3 is 14 amino acids long. The germline V gene encodes CDR1 LNHDA and CDR2 SQIVND (reference sequence). The CDR3 reads CASSIQGGTDTQYF. The CDR3 nucleotides read TGTGCCAGTAGTATACAGGGGGGCACAGATACGCAGTATTTT.

This clone was counted once. This sequence joins TRBV15 and TRBJ2-7; a weak D match, TRBD2 (7 bases). The CDR3 is 15 amino acids. Trimming stripped 3 bases from V and 4 bases from J, with 16 bases between. Looked up from germline, CDR1 is LNHNV and CDR2 is YYDKDF (reference sequence). CDR3 region: CATSRGGSGEYEQYF. In DNA, the CDR3 is TGTGCCACCAGCAGGGGGGGGTCAGGGGAGTACGAGCAGTACTTC.

This clone was observed a handful of times. V gene TRBV5-1 combines with J gene TRBJ1-1, with D tentatively TRBD1 (6 bases). The CDR3 covers 16 residues. Per the germline V gene, CDR1 is SGHRS and CDR2 is YFSETQ. Trimming removed 2 bases from V and 0 bases from J, with 14 bases in between. CDR3 coding DNA: TGCGCCAGCAGCTTAGGTGTTGGACAGATGAACACTGAAGCTTTCTTT. It encodes CASSLGVGQMNTEAFF.

In this sample, this clone turned up a few times. V is TRBV13 and J is TRBJ2-7; 9 bases fit TRBD1. The CDR3 covers 15 residues. V lost 0 bases, J lost 2 bases, and 2 bases stayed unmatched. The germline gives CDR1 PRHDT, CDR2 FYEKMQ (reference sequence). CDR3 nucleotide sequence: TGTGCCAGCAGCTTAGGAAGACAGGGGGCCTACGAGCAGTACTTC. Translating it yields CASSLGRQGAYEQYF.